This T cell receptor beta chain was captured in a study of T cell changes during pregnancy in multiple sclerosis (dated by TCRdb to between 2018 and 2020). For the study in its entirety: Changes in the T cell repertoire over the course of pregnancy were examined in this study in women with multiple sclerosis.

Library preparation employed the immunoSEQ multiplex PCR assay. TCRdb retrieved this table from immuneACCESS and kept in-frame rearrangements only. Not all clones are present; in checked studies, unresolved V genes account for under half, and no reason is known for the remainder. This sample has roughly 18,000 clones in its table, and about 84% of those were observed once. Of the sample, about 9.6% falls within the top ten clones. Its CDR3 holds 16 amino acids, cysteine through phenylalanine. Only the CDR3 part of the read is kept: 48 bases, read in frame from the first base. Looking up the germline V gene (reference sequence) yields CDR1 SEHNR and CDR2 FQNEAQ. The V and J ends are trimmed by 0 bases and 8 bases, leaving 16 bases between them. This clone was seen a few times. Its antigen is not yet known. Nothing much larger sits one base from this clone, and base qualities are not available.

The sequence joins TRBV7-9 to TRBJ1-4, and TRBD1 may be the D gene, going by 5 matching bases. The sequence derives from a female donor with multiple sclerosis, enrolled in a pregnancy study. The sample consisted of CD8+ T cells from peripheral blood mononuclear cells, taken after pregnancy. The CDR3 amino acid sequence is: CASSLAVAGQGEKLFF. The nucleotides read TGTGCCAGCAGCTTAGCTGTGGCAGGGCAAGGGGAAAAACTGTTTTTT.